This T cell receptor (beta chain) derives from a study of cytomegalovirus exposure and HLA in healthy donors. The PCR used 60 Vbeta and 13 Jbeta primers. Profiled with immunoSEQ multiplex PCR; TCRdb holds only in-frame clones, not every one. The table records 150,000 to 200,000 clones, roughly 79% of them present only once. Study outcomes and limitations: It is likely that the observed cluster of highly shared sequence variants was a sequencing artifact.

This clone showed up just a few times. Its cognate antigen is unknown. Sequenced: PBMCs. The clonotype was recovered from a woman in her forties or fifties in good health and CMV-seropositive.

This CDR3 reads CASSISSGRETQYF. Written as DNA, the CDR3 is TGTGCCAGTAGTATCTCTAGCGGGAGAGAGACCCAGTACTTC. This chain joins TRBV19 and TRBJ2-5, with 10 bases that match TRBD2. Germline assignment: CDR1 LNHDA and CDR2 SQIVND (reference sequence). The J segment lost 4 bases and the V segment lost 3 bases, leaving 2 bases of the junction unmatched. This CDR3 comprises 14 residues.